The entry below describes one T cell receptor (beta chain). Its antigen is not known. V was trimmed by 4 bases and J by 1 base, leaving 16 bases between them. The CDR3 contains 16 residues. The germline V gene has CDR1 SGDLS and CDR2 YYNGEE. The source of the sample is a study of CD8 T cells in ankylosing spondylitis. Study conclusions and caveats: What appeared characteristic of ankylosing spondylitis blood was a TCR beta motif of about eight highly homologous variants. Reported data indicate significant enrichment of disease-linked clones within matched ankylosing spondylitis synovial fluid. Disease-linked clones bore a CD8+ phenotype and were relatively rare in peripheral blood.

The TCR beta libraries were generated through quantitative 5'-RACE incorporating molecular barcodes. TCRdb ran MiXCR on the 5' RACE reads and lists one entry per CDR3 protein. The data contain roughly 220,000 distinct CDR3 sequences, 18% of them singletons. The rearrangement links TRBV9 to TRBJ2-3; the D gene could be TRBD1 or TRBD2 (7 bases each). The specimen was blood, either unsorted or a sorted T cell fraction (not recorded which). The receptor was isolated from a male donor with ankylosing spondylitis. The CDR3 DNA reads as TGTGCCAGCAGCCAGGGGGGGGGCGATGGCACAGATACGCAGTATTTT. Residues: CASSQGGGDGTDTQYF.